This T cell receptor (beta chain) was found in a study of Ad26.COV2.S vaccination and SARS-CoV-2 variants. Overall study: The trial was COV1001 and the donor's arm was Ad26.COV2.S. Administration of Ad26.COV2.S was intramuscular, either once or twice 56 days apart. Study-wide results and caveats: Researchers cautioned that TCR breadth and depth analyses may have underestimated total T cell responses.

The J segment lost 5 bases and the V segment lost 4 bases, leaving 7 bases of the junction unmatched. Germline CDR1 reads SNHLY; CDR2 reads FYNNEI. The CDR3 is 15 amino acids. Treatment: 15 to 20 received Ad26.COV2.S at low or high dose, single or two shots; about 5 received placebo; per-sample allocation not given. Material that was analyzed had been drawn on day 63 after the first vaccine or placebo injection. It was an adult aged 18-55 years in Boston who was the donor. Comment on this clone: Its antigen is as yet unknown.

TCRdb's copy holds only in-frame clones and misses some; the assay was immunoSEQ multiplex PCR. The sample holds more than 300,000 clones, approximately 90% seen once. The sequence was collected from a person aged 18-60 years who received the Ad26.COV2.S COVID-19 vaccine or a placebo. The input for sequencing was peripheral blood, taken in a trial of Ad26.COV2.S vaccine versus placebo. The chain has TRBV2 and TRBJ1-4, with TRBD1 matching 7 bases. CDR3 amino acids: CASSATGVANEKLFF. The CDR3, as DNA: TGTGCCAGCAGTGCCACAGGGGTTGCGAATGAAAAACTGTTTTTT.